These 16 T cell receptor beta chains were all obtained from the same sample, sequenced in a study of T cell responses to AZD1222 COVID-19 vaccine. Clones were sequenced by immunoSEQ multiplex PCR, and TCRdb holds only the in-frame ones, with some missing. The sample contains about 130,000 clones, around 90% of which appear only once. The sequenced sample was peripheral blood, obtained on day 0 of MenACWY control vaccination. These receptor sequences come from an adult in good health.

This clone has just a few counts. The genes are TRBV25-1 and TRBJ1-2; the D is unclear. The CDR3 has 13 amino acids. Trimming pared 1 base from V and 4 bases from J, leaving 7 bases between. Germline loops: CDR1 MGHDK, CDR2 SYGVNS. CDR3 nucleotide sequence: TGTGCCAGCAGTGAATCGGGAGGCTATGGCTACACCTTC. It codes for CASSESGGYGYTF.

The chain couples TRBV7-2 to TRBJ2-7; no clear D. Trimming removed 3 bases at V and 2 bases at J, with 11 bases between. This CDR3 contains 14 residues. Per germline, CDR1 SGHTA and CDR2 FQGNSA. The CDR3 region is CASSLRYGPYEQYF. CDR3 DNA sequence: TGTGCCAGCAGCTTGCGCTACGGACCCTACGAGCAGTACTTC.

The chain joins TRBV2 to TRBJ2-3; D is perhaps TRBD2 (6 bases). Trimming took off 6 bases at V and 0 bases at J, with 16 bases between the two ends. From germline, CDR1 is SNHLY and CDR2 FYNNEI. This CDR3 has 16 residues. CDR3 amino acids: CASRKLADSSTDTQYF. CDR3 nucleotide sequence: TGTGCCAGCAGAAAATTAGCGGATTCTAGCACAGATACGCAGTATTTT. Full variable domain (outside the CDR3, taken from reference TRBV2 and TRBJ2-3): EPEVTQTPSHQVTQMGQEVILRCVPISNHLYFYWYRQILGQKVEFLVSFYNNEISEKSEIFDDQFSVERPDGSNFTLKIRSTKLEDSAMYFCASRKLADSSTDTQYFGPGTRLTVL.

CDR3 in amino acids: CAISESGPSRGQPQHF. Written as DNA, the CDR3 is TGTGCCATCAGTGAGTCTGGCCCGTCTAGGGGACAGCCCCAGCATTTT. The J gene is TRBJ1-5, the V gene TRBV10-3; TRBD1 is a possible D gene (5 bases). Trimming cost V 0 bases and J 7 bases, with 16 bases left between them. The CDR3 has 16 residues. Germline V CDR1 and CDR2: ENHRY, SYGVKD.

J is TRBJ2-1 and V is TRBV9; a possible D gene is TRBD2 (5 bases). The CDR3 spans 16 residues. The V gene's germline CDR1 is SGDLS and CDR2 YYNGEE. Trimming stripped 0 bases from V and 4 bases from J, with 14 bases between. DNA for the CDR3: TGTGCCAGCAGCGTAGGAGCGGACCTCCCTTACAATGAGCAGTTCTTC. Amino acids: CASSVGADLPYNEQFF.

This clone was seen only a few times. The V call is TRBV28, the J call TRBJ1-1; 8 bases are shared with TRBD1. Germline lookup yields CDR1 MDHEN and CDR2 SYDVKM. V shed 5 bases, J shed 11 bases, and the junction held 7 bases outside the gene matches. This CDR3 spans 12 amino acids. The CDR3 region has the DNA TGTGCCAGCAGTCCATCGACAGGGGAGGCTTTCTTT. Its translation: CASSPSTGEAFF.

The genes are TRBV5-1 and TRBJ2-1, with D unresolved. The CDR3 sequence is 11 residues long. Per germline, CDR1 SGHRS and CDR2 YFSETQ. V lost 6 bases and J lost 4, with 5 bases in between. CDR3 in DNA: TGCGCCAGCATCGGGTACAATGAGCAGTTCTTC. Translation gives CASIGYNEQFF.

V and J are TRBV19 and TRBJ2-3; the match to TRBD2 covers 14 bases. With V trimmed by 5 bases and J by 7 bases, 17 bases remained unmatched. From germline, CDR1 is LNHDA and CDR2 SQIVND (reference sequence). This CDR3 region has 19 residues. CDR3 sequence: CASSLRLAGGERLANTQYF. Here the CDR3 DNA reads TGTGCCAGTAGTCTACGACTAGCGGGGGGGGAACGACTCGCAAATACGCAGTATTTT.

V gene TRBV10-2 combines with J gene TRBJ1-1, with a tentative D call TRBD1 (5 bases). The germline gives CDR1 WSHSY, CDR2 SAAADI. The CDR3 runs 13 residues. Trimming cost V 7 bases and J 1 base, with 10 bases left between them. CDR3: CASTGIKNTEAFF. The CDR3 bases are TGCGCCAGCACAGGGATCAAGAACACTGAAGCTTTCTTT.

This clone occurred once. The chain recombines TRBV6-2 or TRBV6-3 with TRBJ2-7, with TRBD1 as a possible D gene (5 bases). CDR3 length: 12 residues. Trimming stripped 3 bases from V and 4 bases from J, with 7 bases between. Per germline, CDR1 MNHEY and CDR2 SVGEGT. The CDR3 protein is CASSYRGYEQYF. The CDR3 DNA sequence: TGTGCCAGCAGTTATAGGGGATACGAGCAGTACTTC.

The J gene is TRBJ1-2, the V gene TRBV27; TRBD1 is a possible D gene (5 bases). Germline assignment: CDR1 MNHEY and CDR2 SMNVEV (reference sequence). This CDR3 spans 13 amino acids. Trimming removed 1 base at V and 6 bases at J, with 9 bases between. CDR3 loop: CASSLLGTNGYTF. CDR3 DNA sequence: TGTGCCAGCAGTTTATTGGGGACGAATGGCTACACCTTC.

The chain uses TRBV5-1 and TRBJ2-5; D is perhaps TRBD2 (6 bases). The CDR3 runs 16 residues. The V end lost 2 bases, the J end lost 1 base, and 15 bases lay between the germline ends. The V gene's germline CDR1 is SGHRS and CDR2 YFSETQ. CDR3 bases: TGCGCCAGCAGCTTCCGCGGGGTGAGGGCCCAAGAGACCCAGTACTTC. Its protein product is CASSFRGVRAQETQYF.

The chain is built from TRBV21-1 and TRBJ2-1. TRBV21-1 is shown as a pseudogene. The CDR3 extends over 11 amino acids. CDR3 in amino acids: CASSEDNEQFF. The CDR3 DNA follows: TGTGCCAGCAGCGAAGATAATGAGCAGTTCTTC.

The chain's CDR3 is CASSFLSGNEQFF. The CDR3 coding sequence is TGTGCCAGCAGTTTCCTGTCGGGCAATGAGCAGTTCTTC. V gene TRBV12-3 or TRBV12-4 combines with J gene TRBJ2-1; D is undetermined. With 3 bases removed from V and 6 bases from J, the gap between germline ends came to 9 bases. CDR3 length equals 13 residues.

This rearrangement joins TRBV24-1 to TRBJ2-6; 7 positions match TRBD1. CDR3 length: 19 residues. V shed 5 bases, J shed 0 bases, and the junction held 12 bases outside the gene matches. Germline V gives CDR1 KGHDR, CDR2 SFDVKD. The CDR3 sequence is CATSGPTGKGSSGANVLTF. As DNA, the CDR3 is TGTGCCACCAGTGGGCCGACAGGGAAGGGGTCCTCTGGGGCCAACGTCCTGACTTTC.

The chain joins TRBV28 to TRBJ1-5, with 7 bases matching TRBD1. Germline loops: CDR1 MDHEN, CDR2 SYDVKM. After removal of 5 bases from V and 4 bases from J, the junction contained 8 bases not matched to a gene. There are 15 residues in the CDR3. The CDR3 region is CASSTPGTANQPQHF. CDR3 DNA: TGTGCCAGCAGTACCCCCGGGACAGCAAATCAGCCCCAGCATTTT.